The 8 T cell receptor beta chains below were found in one sample sequenced in a study of blood T cell repertoires in COVID-19. Sequencing used immunoSEQ multiplex PCR; TCRdb keeps in-frame clones, though not all of them. The sample shows about 70,000 clones, 75% to 90% of them seen only once. The sample taken for sequencing was peripheral blood. These receptor sequences come from a human donor in a cohort sampled during active COVID-19.

The chain is built from TRBV5-1 and TRBJ2-5, with 7 bases fitting TRBD1. The trim removed 2 bases at V and 5 bases at J, leaving 9 bases unmatched. This CDR3 has 15 amino acids. Looked up from germline, CDR1 is SGHRS and CDR2 is YFSETQ. The CDR3 nucleotides read TGCGCCAGCAGCTTACAGGGGAGTAGTGCGGAGACCCAGTACTTC. Protein: CASSLQGSSAETQYF.

The chain is built from TRBV18 and TRBJ1-6, with TRBD1 matching 7 bases. CDR3 size: 18 residues. V was clipped by 2 bases and J by 9 bases; unmatched bases: 16. Looked up from germline, CDR1 is KGHSH and CDR2 is LQKENI. For the CDR3, the DNA is TGTGCCAGCTCACCAATTCAGATCCAGGGGGGTACCGGTTCACCCCTCCACTTT. It codes for CASSPIQIQGGTGSPLHF.

The V gene is TRBV5-8, the J gene TRBJ2-7; 10 bases are shared with TRBD2. Germline V gene sequence: CDR1 SGHTS, CDR2 YDEGEE. Unmatched junction bases numbered 5, after V lost 3 bases and J lost 2 bases. This CDR3 has 15 residues. The CDR3 is CASSSLAGGTYEQYF. The CDR3 DNA sequence: TGTGCCAGCAGCTCGTTAGCGGGGGGTACCTACGAGCAGTACTTC.

The chain recombines TRBV18 with TRBJ1-5; no firm D call. Trimming removed 2 bases from V and 6 bases from J, with 8 bases in between. Germline V gives CDR1 KGHSH, CDR2 LQKENI. This CDR3 is built from 13 residues. CDR3 region: CASSPVAGQPQHF. The CDR3, as DNA: TGTGCCAGCTCACCAGTGGCGGGTCAGCCCCAGCATTTT.

V gene TRBV18 combines with J gene TRBJ1-1, with 7 nucleotides matching TRBD1. The CDR3 is 14 residues long. V dropped 6 bases and J dropped 1; count of bases not matched to a gene: 5. Germline V gene lookup returns CDR1 KGHSH and CDR2 LQKENI. CDR3 in amino acids: CASSYNRGNTEAFF. The CDR3 DNA sequence: TGTGCCAGCTCTTATAACAGGGGGAACACTGAAGCTTTCTTT.

This clone was seen a few times. The gene calls are TRBV19 and TRBJ1-2, with D hard to call. CDR1 is LNHDA and CDR2 is SQIVND in the germline V gene (reference sequence). The CDR3 runs to 15 residues. Deletions cut 7 bases from V and 3 bases from J, with 18 bases between. CDR3: CASKLLNAPDYGYTF. In nucleotides, the CDR3 is TGTGCCAGTAAGCTATTAAACGCGCCGGACTATGGCTACACCTTC.

V is TRBV30 and J is TRBJ1-6; tentative D call: TRBD1 (6 bases). The germline CDR1 and CDR2 sequences are GTSNPN and SVGIG (reference sequence). V lost 0 bases, J lost 7 bases, and 25 bases lay in between. This CDR3 region has 19 residues. The CDR3 here is CAWSVGTGLQLNANSPLHF. The CDR3 nucleotides read TGTGCCTGGAGTGTAGGTACAGGGCTTCAACTCAACGCGAATTCACCCCTCCACTTT.

The CDR3 is CASTAHGEGGTLSTDTQYF. DNA for the CDR3: TGCGCCAGCACCGCCCACGGGGAGGGGGGGACCCTGAGCACAGATACGCAGTATTTT. The V call is TRBV23-1, the J call TRBJ2-3; D possibly corresponds to TRBD2 (7 bases). TRBV23-1 is an ORF, and what it does is uncertain. V dropped 7 bases and J dropped 0 bases, with 26 bases sitting between them. The CDR3 spans 19 residues.